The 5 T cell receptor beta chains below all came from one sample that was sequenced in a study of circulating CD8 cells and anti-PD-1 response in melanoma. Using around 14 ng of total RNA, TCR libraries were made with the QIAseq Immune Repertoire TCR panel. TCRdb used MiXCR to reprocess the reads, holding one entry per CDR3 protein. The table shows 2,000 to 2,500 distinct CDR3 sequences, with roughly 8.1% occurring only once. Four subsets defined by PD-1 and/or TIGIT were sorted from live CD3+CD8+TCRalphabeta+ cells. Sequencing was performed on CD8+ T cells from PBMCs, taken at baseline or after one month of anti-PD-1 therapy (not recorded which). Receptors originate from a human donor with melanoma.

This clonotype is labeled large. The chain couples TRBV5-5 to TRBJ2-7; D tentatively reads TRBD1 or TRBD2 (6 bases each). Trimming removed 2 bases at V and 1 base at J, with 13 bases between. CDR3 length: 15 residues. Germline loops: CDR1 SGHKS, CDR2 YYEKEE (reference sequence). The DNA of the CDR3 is TGTGCCAGCAGCTTTGCGCGGGACAAGTCCTACGAGCAGTACTTC. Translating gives CASSFARDKSYEQYF.

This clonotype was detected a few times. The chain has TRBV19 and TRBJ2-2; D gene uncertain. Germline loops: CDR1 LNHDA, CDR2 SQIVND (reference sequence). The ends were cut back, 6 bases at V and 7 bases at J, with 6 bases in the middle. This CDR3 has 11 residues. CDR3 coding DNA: TGTGCCAGTAGGTGGGGCGGGGAGCTGTTTTTT. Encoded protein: CASRWGGELFF.

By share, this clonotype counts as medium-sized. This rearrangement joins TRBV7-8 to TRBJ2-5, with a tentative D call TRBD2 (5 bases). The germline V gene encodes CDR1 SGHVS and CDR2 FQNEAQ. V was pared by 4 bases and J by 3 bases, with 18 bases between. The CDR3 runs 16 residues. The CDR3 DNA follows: TGTGCCAGCAGCTGCCATGCCGGAACTAGAAAAGAGACCCAGTACTTC. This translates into CASSCHAGTRKETQYF.

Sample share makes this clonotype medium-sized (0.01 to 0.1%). The CDR3 DNA follows: TGTGCCAGCCAGGGACTAGCGTCACCGAACACCGGGGAGCTGTTTTTT. It specifies CASQGLASPNTGELFF. The chain uses TRBV28 and TRBJ2-2; 10 bases map to TRBD2. This CDR3 contains 16 residues. In germline, CDR1 is MDHEN, CDR2 SYDVKM. The junction had 6 bases not matched to a gene; V was cut back by 8 bases and J by 0 bases.

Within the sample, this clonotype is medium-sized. DNA for the CDR3: TGTGCCAGCAGCATCCAGGGTGGGACGCAGTATTTT. This translates into CASSIQGGTQYF. The chain has TRBV27 and TRBJ2-3; a possible D gene is TRBD1 (5 bases). Germline V gene lookup returns CDR1 MNHEY and CDR2 SMNVEV (reference sequence). The CDR3 spans 12 residues. V shed 6 bases and J shed 9 bases, with 13 bases lying between them.